This is a list of T cell receptor beta chains from one sample in a study of beta chain features in type 1 diabetes. Using immunoSEQ multiplex PCR, the repertoire was profiled, and TCRdb retains in-frame clones only, with some absent. Of under 400,000 clones detected, roughly 12% appear once; the ten largest clones hold 0.0095% to 0.013%. The specimen sequenced was naive CD4+ T cells from blood. The receptors derive from a woman younger than 35 with type 1 diabetes. Each CDR3 is given with its conserved first and last residue. The D gene is left open where the match is weak. Expanded clones get a size class; other rows say once, few or many, or leave the size out.

abundance	v_gene	d_gene	j_gene	CDR3nt	CDR3aa
few	TRBV9	NA	TRBJ1-2	TGTGCCAGCAGCGTAGGGCACCCTAACTATGGCTACACCTTC	CASSVGHPNYGYTF
few	TRBV15	NA	TRBJ2-2	TGTGCCACCAGCAGGGCACAGCACGGCACCGGGGAGCTGTTTTTT	CATSRAQHGTGELFF
NA	TRBV28	NA	TRBJ1-3	TGTGCCAGTTACAGTGTGACGGGAAACACCATATATTTT	CASYSVTGNTIYF
few	TRBV18	NA	TRBJ2-1	TGTGCCAGCTCACTGGGCGACAGAGACAATGAGCAGTTCTTC	CASSLGDRDNEQFF
NA	TRBV4-1	TRBD1	TRBJ2-2	TGCGCCAGCAGCCCGTGGACAGGGGCTCTCCCCGGGGAGCTGTTTTTT	CASSPWTGALPGELFF
few	TRBV2	NA	TRBJ1-1	TGTGCCAGCACCAGGGTGGGAACGAACACTGAAGCTTTCTTT	CASTRVGTNTEAFF
few	TRBV2	NA	TRBJ2-7	TGTGCCAGCAGGGACTACAGTTACGAGCAGTACTTC	CASRDYSYEQYF
NA	TRBV6-1	TRBD1	TRBJ1-5	TGTGCCAGCAGGGACCGGGACAGGGCCAATCAGCCCCAGCATTTT	CASRDRDRANQPQHF
few	TRBV6-1	TRBD1	TRBJ1-2	TGTGCCAGCAGTTTCGACAGGGGGAGCGGCTACACCTTC	CASSFDRGSGYTF
few	TRBV19	TRBD2	TRBJ2-1	TGTGCCAGTAGTATCGAGGTACTAGCGGGGTACAATGAGCAGTTCTTC	CASSIEVLAGYNEQFF
few	TRBV4-1	TRBD1	TRBJ1-5	TGCGCCAGCAGCCAAGATCGGCCCCCGGGACAGGGAGGTCGACAGCCCCAGCATTTT	CASSQDRPPGQGGRQPQHF
NA	TRBV28	TRBD1	TRBJ2-7	TGTGCCAGCAGTCTCCCCGGACAGGTTCATGTCTTC	CASSLPGQVHVF
few	TRBV4-1	TRBD1	TRBJ2-2	TGCGCCAGCAGCCTAAACAGGGGGCTGGCCGGGGAGCTGTTTTTT	CASSLNRGLAGELFF
NA	TRBV18	NA	TRBJ1-2	TGTGCCAGCTCACCATTTGAGGGCCACTATGGCTACACCTTC	CASSPFEGHYGYTF
few	TRBV27	NA	TRBJ2-7	TGTGCCAGCAGTTCAGGGACCTACGAGCAGTACTTC	CASSSGTYEQYF
NA	TRBV21-1	NA	TRBJ1-2	TGTGCCAGCAGCAAAAGACAGGGGTATCATGGCTACACCTTC	CASSKRQGYHGYTF
NA	TRBV29-1	NA	TRBJ1-1	TGCAGCGTTCAGGTTTTTGAGAACACTGAAGCTTTCTTT	CSVQVFENTEAFF
few	TRBV19	NA	TRBJ2-1	TGTGCCAGTAGTCTTACGGGACTCCGGAATGAGCAGTTCTTC	CASSLTGLRNEQFF
few	TRBV7-2	NA	TRBJ2-7	TGTGCCAGCAGCTTAGCTGCCTCTACGGGGGAGCAGTACTTC	CASSLAASTGEQYF
NA	TRBV5-4	TRBD1	TRBJ2-6	TGTGCCAGCAGCTCGGGTGGACAGGGTTCTTTCTCTGGGGCCAACGTCCTGACTTTC	CASSSGGQGSFSGANVLTF
NA	TRBV9	NA	TRBJ1-1	TGTGCCAGCAGCCCACTGACAGGCGAAGCTTTCTTT	CASSPLTGEAFF
NA	TRBV6-6	NA	TRBJ2-7	TGTGCCAGCAGTTACTCTTTCGGGGACTCCTACGAGCAGTACTTC	CASSYSFGDSYEQYF
few	TRBV5-4	NA	TRBJ1-4	TGTGCCAGCAGCTTGAGTGACGGGGATGAAAAACTGTTTTTT	CASSLSDGDEKLFF
NA	TRBV5-6	NA	TRBJ1-1	TGTGCCAGCAGTCGACGGGACTGGGGCACTGAAGCTTTCTTT	CASSRRDWGTEAFF
NA	TRBV7-2	NA	TRBJ2-7	TGTGCCAGCAGCTTAGTGTACAGGTTCGACGAGCAGTACTTC	CASSLVYRFDEQYF
few	TRBV21-1	NA	TRBJ2-7	TGTGCCAGCAGCACAGGGCTAGCGGGACGCCGCGAGCAGTACTTC	CASSTGLAGRREQYF
NA	TRBV5-1	TRBD2	TRBJ2-5	TGCGCCAGCAGCAAGAGACTAGCGGGGGTGACAGGGGAGACCCAGTACTTC	CASSKRLAGVTGETQYF
few	TRBV7-9	NA	TRBJ1-2	TGTGCCAGCAGCCTTGCCGGGAGGGCTTATGGCTACACCTTC	CASSLAGRAYGYTF
NA	TRBV9	TRBD2	TRBJ2-7	TGTGCCAGCAGCGTAGAACTAGCGGGTCTCGACGAGCAGTACTTC	CASSVELAGLDEQYF
NA	TRBV5-1	NA	TRBJ2-3	TGCGCCAGCAGGGTCGGGTCTAGCACAGATACGCAGTATTTT	CASRVGSSTDTQYF
few	TRBV7-2	TRBD1	TRBJ1-2	TGTGCCAGCAGCATTAATGCCCCGGGACAGGGGCCCTATGGCTACACCTTC	CASSINAPGQGPYGYTF
few	TRBV29-1	NA	TRBJ2-3	TGCAGCGTCGATCTGAAAGGGGGAGATACGCAGTATTTT	CSVDLKGGDTQYF
NA	TRBV29-1	TRBD2	TRBJ2-7	TGCAGCGCTATGGGACTAGCCAGTAACTCCTACGAGCAGTACTTC	CSAMGLASNSYEQYF
few	TRBV29-1	NA	TRBJ2-1	TGCAGCGGGGGAGGTGGGGGCAATGAGCAGTTCTTC	CSGGGGGNEQFF
NA	TRBV5-6	TRBD1	TRBJ1-6	TGTGCCAGCAGCTTCCGGGACAGAAATTCACCCCTCCACTTT	CASSFRDRNSPLHF
NA	TRBV7-9	NA	TRBJ1-5	TGTGCCAGCAGTTCAGGGGTTTTCGGGAATCAGCCCCAGCATTTT	CASSSGVFGNQPQHF
NA	TRBV18	NA	TRBJ1-1	TGTGCCAGCTCACCGGAGATGAACACTGAAGCTTTCTTT	CASSPEMNTEAFF
few	TRBV29-1	NA	TRBJ1-1	TGCAGCGTTATAGAACAGGCCGGGACTGAAGCTTTCTTT	CSVIEQAGTEAFF
few	TRBV7-2	TRBD1	TRBJ1-2	TGTGCCAGCAGCCCCAATGGACAGGGCTATGGCTACACCTTC	CASSPNGQGYGYTF
NA	TRBV9	NA	TRBJ2-7	TGTGCCAGCAGCGTAGCGGGGTACGGGGCCTACGAGCAGTACTTC	CASSVAGYGAYEQYF
NA	TRBV2	TRBD1	TRBJ1-2	TGTGCCGGCAACAGGGGGCATCTCTATGGCTACACCTTC	CAGNRGHLYGYTF
NA	TRBV13	NA	TRBJ2-2	TGTGCCAGCAGCTTAGGTGTCGGGACCGGGGAGCTGTTTTTT	CASSLGVGTGELFF
few	TRBV7-3	NA	TRBJ1-1	TGTGCCAGCAGCTTAATCCCGGGGAGCAACACTGAAGCTTTCTTT	CASSLIPGSNTEAFF
few	TRBV5-6	TRBD2	TRBJ2-1	TGTGCCAGCAGCCCCGGACTAGCGGGAAAGAGCATCTCCTACAATGAGCAGTTCTTC	CASSPGLAGKSISYNEQFF
few	TRBV5-1	TRBD2	TRBJ2-3	TGCGCCAGCAGCTTGGGGCTAGCGGGAGAGACAGATACGCAGTATTTT	CASSLGLAGETDTQYF
few	TRBV5-6	NA	TRBJ2-7	TGTGCCAGCAGCTCCCTAACAGGTCGCTATAGGTACGAGCAGTACTTC	CASSSLTGRYRYEQYF
few	TRBV6-6	TRBD1	TRBJ1-4	TGTGCCAGCAGCACCCGGGACAGCGGTGAAAAACTGTTTTTT	CASSTRDSGEKLFF
NA	TRBV5-1	TRBD1	TRBJ2-7	TGCGCCAGCAGACAGGGGGAACCCTACGAGCAGTACTTC	CASRQGEPYEQYF
few	TRBV5-1	TRBD1	TRBJ1-5	TGCGCCAGCAGCCTGGGACAGGTCAATCAGCCCCAGCATTTT	CASSLGQVNQPQHF